The 16 T cell receptor beta chains given below trace back to one sample, sequenced in a study of blood T cell repertoires in COVID-19. Profiled with immunoSEQ multiplex PCR; TCRdb holds only in-frame clones, not every one. The sample yields about 130,000 clones, roughly 84% seen once. The specimen sequenced was peripheral blood. The receptors shown here come from a man aged 55 to 69 with acute or convalescent COVID-19.

This clone was counted a few times. The genes are TRBV19 and TRBJ1-1; 7 bases are shared with TRBD1. Germline loops: CDR1 LNHDA, CDR2 SQIVND (reference sequence). V was pared by 8 bases and J by 7 bases, with 13 bases of the junction left unmatched. CDR3 size: 14 residues. As DNA, the CDR3 is TGTGCCAGTGAAAGGACAGGCCCAGGAGGTGAAGCTTTCTTT. Translated, it gives CASERTGPGGEAFF. Looking up the rest from reference TRBV19 and TRBJ1-1 gives the full variable domain: DGGITQSPKYLFRKEGQNVTLSCEQNLNHDAMYWYRQDPGQGLRLIYYSQIVNDFQKGDIAEGYSVSREKKESFPLTVTSAQKNPTAFYLCASERTGPGGEAFFGQGTRLTVV.

The chain joins TRBV5-1 to TRBJ2-7, with D unresolved. V was trimmed by 1 base and J by 0 bases, leaving 8 bases between them. CDR1 is SGHRS and CDR2 is YFSETQ in the germline V gene. This CDR3 contains 14 residues. The CDR3 sequence: CASSLQTSSYEQYF. The CDR3 DNA sequence: TGCGCCAGCAGCTTGCAAACAAGCTCCTACGAGCAGTACTTC.

The chain is built from TRBV5-1 and TRBJ1-3; 8 positions match TRBD1. Trimming took 4 bases from V and 4 from J; bases not matched to a gene: 10. This CDR3 has 16 residues. Looked up from germline, CDR1 is SGHRS and CDR2 is YFSETQ. The chain's CDR3 is CASSPRQGRGGNTIYF. Written as DNA, the CDR3 is TGCGCCAGCAGCCCACGACAGGGGCGAGGGGGAAACACCATATATTTT.

CDR3 in amino acids: CASSLTSGVQETQYF. The CDR3 coding sequence is TGTGCCAGCAGCTTGACTAGCGGGGTCCAAGAGACCCAGTACTTC. The chain employs TRBV5-6 and TRBJ2-5; 10 bases are shared with TRBD2. Germline V gives CDR1 SGHDT, CDR2 YYEEEE. The CDR3 totals 15 residues. The V gene end was trimmed by 1 base and the J gene end by 1 base; junction bases not matched to a gene: 1.

The rearrangement links TRBV7-8 to TRBJ2-2; D might be TRBD1 (6 bases). Deletions cut 5 bases from V and 5 bases from J, with 18 bases between. The CDR3 extends over 16 amino acids. Looked up from germline, CDR1 is SGHVS and CDR2 is FQNEAQ. CDR3 in DNA: TGTGCCAGCAGCCGCGGGCTTACAGGGCGTACCGGGGAGCTGTTTTTT. Residues: CASSRGLTGRTGELFF.

The chain has TRBV30 and TRBJ1-5; D is uncertain. The CDR3 runs 15 residues. Germline assignment: CDR1 GTSNPN and CDR2 SVGIG (reference sequence). V was pared by 3 bases and J by 0 bases, with 12 bases between. This chain's CDR3 is CAWSVGLNSNQPQHF. DNA for the CDR3: TGTGCCTGGAGCGTCGGACTTAATAGCAATCAGCCCCAGCATTTT.

This chain joins TRBV5-1 and TRBJ1-2; 12 nucleotides match TRBD1. CDR3 length equals 13 residues. The V segment lost 0 bases and the J segment 10 bases; nucleotides outside the gene matches: 1. Germline V gene data show CDR1 as SGHRS and CDR2 as YFSETQ. DNA for the CDR3: TGCGCCAGCAGCTTGGAGGGACAGGGGGCCTACACCTTC. Its protein product is CASSLEGQGAYTF.

The chain carries TRBV29-1 and TRBJ1-2; 9 positions match TRBD1. Germline assignment: CDR1 SQVTM and CDR2 ANQGSEA. V was clipped by 7 bases and J by 3 bases; unmatched bases: 6. This CDR3 spans 13 amino acids. The CDR3 protein is CSGGTGSDYGYTF. In DNA form, the CDR3 reads TGCAGCGGAGGGACAGGGTCAGACTATGGCTACACCTTC.

This clone has a single count. The genes are TRBV3-1 (or the pseudogene TRBV3-2) and TRBJ2-7; 15 bases are shared with TRBD2. The CDR3 totals 18 residues. The ends lost 4 bases at V and 1 base at J; junction bases unmatched: 8. Germline CDR1 LGHDT, CDR2 YNNKEL (reference sequence). The CDR3 spells CASSRGLAGGSDSYEQYF. As DNA, the CDR3 is TGTGCCAGCAGCCGGGGACTAGCGGGGGGAAGTGATTCCTACGAGCAGTACTTC.

This chain joins TRBV6-5 and TRBJ2-3; 7 bases agree with TRBD1. V shed 6 bases, J shed 1 base, and the junction held 4 bases outside the gene matches. The germline gives CDR1 MNHEY, CDR2 SVGAGI. The CDR3 consists of 14 residues. This chain's CDR3 is CASRKGQRTDTQYF. The DNA for the CDR3 is TGTGCCAGCAGGAAGGGACAGCGCACAGATACGCAGTATTTT.

V gene TRBV5-4 combines with J gene TRBJ1-3; TRBD1 matches at 7 bases. CDR3 length: 17 amino acids. Losses at the gene ends were 0 bases for V and 0 bases for J; bases not matched to a gene: 6. Germline CDR1 is SGHNT and CDR2 is YYREEE (reference sequence). CDR3 coding DNA: TGTGCCAGCAGCTTGGGGGGACAGAAGTTCTCTGGAAACACCATATATTTT. Translating gives CASSLGGQKFSGNTIYF.

This clone was seen a handful of times. The chain carries TRBV29-1 and TRBJ2-5; 9 nucleotides match TRBD2. Germline CDR1 and CDR2: SQVTM and ANQGSEA. The ends lost 4 bases at V and 0 bases at J; junction bases unmatched: 6. The CDR3 is 15 amino acids. CDR3 DNA: TGCAGCGTTGCACGCCTAGCGGGGAACCAAGAGACCCAGTACTTC. It translates to CSVARLAGNQETQYF. Supplemented by reference TRBV29-1 and TRBJ2-5, the full variable domain reads SAVISQKPSRDICQRGTSLTIQCQVDSQVTMMFWYRQQPGQSLTLIATANQGSEATYESGFVIDKFPISRPNLTFSTLTVSNMSPEDSSIYLCSVARLAGNQETQYFGPGTRLLVL.

The rearrangement joins TRBV19 to TRBJ2-5, with 7 bases matching TRBD1. This CDR3 spans 13 amino acids. In germline, CDR1 is LNHDA, CDR2 SQIVND (reference sequence). The junction had 6 bases not matched to a gene; V was cut back by 7 bases and J by 4 bases. The CDR3 nucleotides read TGTGCCAGTACGCCGACAGGGAGAGAGACCCAGTACTTC. Its protein is CASTPTGRETQYF.

The J gene is TRBJ2-3, the V gene TRBV20-1, with a weak D call TRBD2 (7 bases). The CDR3 covers 16 residues. Germline CDR1 is DFQATT and CDR2 is SNEGSKA (reference sequence). V was cut by 3 bases and J by 4 bases, with 20 bases left in between. CDR3 sequence reads: CSASFLARGGADTQYF. The CDR3 DNA sequence: TGCAGTGCTAGTTTCCTAGCTAGGGGGGGAGCAGATACGCAGTATTTT.

The rearrangement links TRBV7-9 to TRBJ1-1; 7 bases map to TRBD1. CDR3 length: 14 amino acids. The germline CDR1 and CDR2 sequences are SEHNR and FQNEAQ (reference sequence). Trimming removed 5 bases from V and 0 bases from J; junction bases left unmatched: 3. The CDR3 here is CASSGDSLNTEAFF. The CDR3 coding sequence is TGTGCCAGCAGCGGGGACAGTTTGAACACTGAAGCTTTCTTT.

The chain is built from TRBV27 and TRBJ1-4; D possibly corresponds to TRBD1 (6 bases). The CDR3 runs to 17 residues. The germline V gene has CDR1 MNHEY and CDR2 SMNVEV (reference sequence). The V end lost 4 bases, the J end lost 0 bases, and 15 bases lay between the germline ends. Here the CDR3 DNA reads TGTGCCAGCAGTTCACCCGGGGGGCCCGCAACTAATGAAAAACTGTTTTTT. Its protein is CASSSPGGPATNEKLFF.